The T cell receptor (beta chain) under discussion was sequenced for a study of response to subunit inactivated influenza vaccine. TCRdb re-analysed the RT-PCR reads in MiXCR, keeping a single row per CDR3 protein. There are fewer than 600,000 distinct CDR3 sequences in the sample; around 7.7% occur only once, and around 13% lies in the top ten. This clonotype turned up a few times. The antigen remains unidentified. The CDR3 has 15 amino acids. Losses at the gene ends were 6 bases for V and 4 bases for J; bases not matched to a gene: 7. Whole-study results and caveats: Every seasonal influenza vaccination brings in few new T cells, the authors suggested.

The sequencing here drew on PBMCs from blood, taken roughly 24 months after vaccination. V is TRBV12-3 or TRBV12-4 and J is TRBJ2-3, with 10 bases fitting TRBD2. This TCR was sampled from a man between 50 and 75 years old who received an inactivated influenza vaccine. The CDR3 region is CASRTNSGGSDTQYF. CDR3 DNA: TGTGCCAGCAGGACGAATAGCGGGGGGTCAGATACGCAGTATTTT.